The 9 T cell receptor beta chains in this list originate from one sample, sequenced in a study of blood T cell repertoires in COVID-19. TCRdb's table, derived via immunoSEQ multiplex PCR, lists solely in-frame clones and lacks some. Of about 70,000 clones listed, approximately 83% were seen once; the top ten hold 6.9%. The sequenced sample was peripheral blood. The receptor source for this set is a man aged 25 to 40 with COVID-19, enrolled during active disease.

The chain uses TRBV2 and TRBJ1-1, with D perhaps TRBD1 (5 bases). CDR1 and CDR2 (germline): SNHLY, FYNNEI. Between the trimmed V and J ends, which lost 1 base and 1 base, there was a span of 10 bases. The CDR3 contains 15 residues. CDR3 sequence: CASSEEGRANTEAFF. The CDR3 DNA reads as TGTGCCAGCAGTGAAGAAGGCAGGGCGAACACTGAAGCTTTCTTT.

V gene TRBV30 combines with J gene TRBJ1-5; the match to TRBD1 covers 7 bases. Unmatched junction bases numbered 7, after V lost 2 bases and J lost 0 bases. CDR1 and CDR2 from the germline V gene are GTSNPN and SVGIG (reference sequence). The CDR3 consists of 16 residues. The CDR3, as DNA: TGTGCCTGGAGTCCCGGGACAGCATATAGCAATCAGCCCCAGCATTTT. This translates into CAWSPGTAYSNQPQHF.

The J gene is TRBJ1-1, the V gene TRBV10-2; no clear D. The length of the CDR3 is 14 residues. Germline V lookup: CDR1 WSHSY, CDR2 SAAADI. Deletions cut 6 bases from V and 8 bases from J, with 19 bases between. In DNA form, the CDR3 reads TGCGCCAGCAGGGAAATTACAGCGGAGCCCGAAGCTTTCTTT. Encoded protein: CASREITAEPEAFF.

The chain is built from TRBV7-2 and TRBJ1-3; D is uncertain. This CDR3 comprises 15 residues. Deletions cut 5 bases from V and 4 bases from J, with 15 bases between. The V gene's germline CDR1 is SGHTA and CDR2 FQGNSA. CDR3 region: CASSTTTSLGNTIYF. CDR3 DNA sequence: TGTGCCAGCAGCACAACCACCTCTCTGGGAAACACCATATATTTT.

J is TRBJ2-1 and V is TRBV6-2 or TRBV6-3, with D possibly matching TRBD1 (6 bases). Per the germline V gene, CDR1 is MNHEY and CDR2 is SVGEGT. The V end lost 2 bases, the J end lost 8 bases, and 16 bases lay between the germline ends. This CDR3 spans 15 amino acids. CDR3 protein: CASSYGGPAGDEQFF. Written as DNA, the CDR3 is TGTGCCAGCAGTTACGGGGGCCCCGCGGGCGATGAGCAGTTCTTC.

The chain's CDR3 is CASSLVQETQYF. CDR3 sequence (DNA): TGTGCCAGCAGCTTGGTGCAGGAGACCCAGTACTTC. The chain uses TRBV7-6 and TRBJ2-5; D gene uncertain. Germline V gives CDR1 SGHVS, CDR2 FNYEAQ. There are 12 residues in the CDR3. The germline V and J ends were trimmed by 3 bases and 5 bases, with 7 bases remaining between them.

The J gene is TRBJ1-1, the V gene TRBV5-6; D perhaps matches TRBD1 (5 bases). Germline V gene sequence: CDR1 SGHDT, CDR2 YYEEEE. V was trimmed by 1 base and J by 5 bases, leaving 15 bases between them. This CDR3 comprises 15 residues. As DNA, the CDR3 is TGTGCCAGCAGCTTGCGGTCCAGGGTTCGGACTGAAGCTTTCTTT. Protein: CASSLRSRVRTEAFF. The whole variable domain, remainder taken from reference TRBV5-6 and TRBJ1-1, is DAGVTQSPTHLIKTRGQQVTLRCSPKSGHDTVSWYQQALGQGPQFIFQYYEEEERQRGNFPDRFSGHQFPNYSSELNVNALLLGDSALYLCASSLRSRVRTEAFFGQGTRLTVV.

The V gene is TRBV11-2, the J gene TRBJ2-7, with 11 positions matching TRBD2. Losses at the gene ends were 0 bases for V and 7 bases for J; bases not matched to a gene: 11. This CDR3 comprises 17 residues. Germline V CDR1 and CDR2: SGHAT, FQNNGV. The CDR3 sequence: CASSLESPGLADWEQYF. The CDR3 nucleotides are TGTGCCAGCAGCTTAGAATCACCGGGACTAGCGGACTGGGAGCAGTACTTC.

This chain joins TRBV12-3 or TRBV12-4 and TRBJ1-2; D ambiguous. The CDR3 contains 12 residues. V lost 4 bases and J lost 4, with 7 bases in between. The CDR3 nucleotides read TGTGCCAGCAGTTCAGGCTTCTATGGCTACACCTTC. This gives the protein CASSSGFYGYTF.